The present TCR beta chain was sequenced within a study of blood T cell repertoires in COVID-19. Study-level background: Italy, Spain and the United States were the sources of the convalescent and acute COVID-19 samples. T cells, B-cell-depleted T cells, or PBMCs provided the cDNA or gDNA that served as material.

This clone has more than one count but fewer than ten. As originally analysed: From reference gene primer amplification, estimates of nucleated cell counts were derived. Here immunoSEQ multiplex PCR was the method, and the copy in TCRdb shows in-frame clones only, minus some. The D gene and trimming were derived from the DNA, and the V and J assignments and clone size from that table. Among approximately 150,000 clones listed, about 74% were seen once. The CDR3 contains 17 residues. CDR1 and CDR2 (germline): MNHEY, SMNVEV (reference sequence). V was pared by 0 bases and J by 0 bases, with 7 bases of the junction left unmatched.

The receptor was derived from a man over 45 with acute or convalescent COVID-19. The V gene is TRBV27, the J gene TRBJ2-7, with 8 bases lining up with TRBD2. Material for sequencing was peripheral blood. Here the CDR3 reads CASSLSHSGVLSYEQYF. The CDR3 DNA reads TGTGCCAGCAGTTTATCCCATAGCGGGGTACTCTCCTACGAGCAGTACTTC.